This passage covers 20 T cell receptor beta chains from one sample sequenced in a study of blood T cell repertoires in COVID-19. Clones were read by immunoSEQ multiplex PCR, and TCRdb kept only the in-frame ones, dropping some. Found here are over 150,000 clones, around 80% of them singletons; the top ten hold more than 5.5%. The sequenced sample consisted of PBMCs or T cells enriched from blood (not recorded which). These receptors were taken from a man aged 45 to 65 who had recovered from COVID-19.

V usage is TRBV5-1 and J usage is TRBJ1-5, with D perhaps TRBD1 (5 bases). Germline CDR1 and CDR2: SGHRS and YFSETQ. V lost 1 base and J lost 3, with 11 bases in between. This CDR3 contains 15 residues. This CDR3 reads CASSLSDRTNQPQHF. In DNA form, the CDR3 reads TGCGCCAGCAGCTTGAGCGACAGAACCAATCAGCCCCAGCATTTT.

This clone occurred once. The chain has TRBV10-3 and TRBJ2-7, with 8 bases identical to TRBD1. With 3 bases clipped from V and 6 bases from J, the junction kept 4 bases outside the gene matches. Germline-derived CDR1 and CDR2 are ENHRY and SYGVKD. This CDR3 has 13 amino acids. The CDR3 nucleotides read TGTGCCATCAGTGAAGGGACAGGACGCGAGCAGTACTTC. As protein: CAISEGTGREQYF.

The chain carries TRBV7-9 and TRBJ1-1; the D is unclear. The germline V gene has CDR1 SEHNR and CDR2 FQNEAQ (reference sequence). The CDR3 spans 13 residues. V shed 8 bases and J shed 1 base, with 11 bases lying between them. The DNA for the CDR3 is TGTGCCAGCCTTAAACTCGGGAACACTGAAGCTTTCTTT. As protein: CASLKLGNTEAFF.

The J gene is TRBJ2-5, the V gene TRBV7-3; D is uncertain. This CDR3 comprises 16 residues. Germline V CDR1 and CDR2: SGHTA, FQGTGA. V shed 1 base and J shed 3 bases, with 15 bases lying between them. CDR3 nucleotides: TGTGCCAGCAGCTTAAGCGGCCCCTGGCAGAAAGAGACCCAGTACTTC. Protein: CASSLSGPWQKETQYF.

The chain employs TRBV5-1 and TRBJ2-2; 8 bases align to TRBD1. The germline CDR1 and CDR2 sequences are SGHRS and YFSETQ. J gave up 4 bases and V 3 bases, and 8 bases lay outside the gene matches. This CDR3 is 16 amino acids long. The CDR3 sequence is CASSSSGGWSTGELFF. The CDR3 DNA is TGCGCCAGCAGCTCTTCAGGGGGCTGGAGCACCGGGGAGCTGTTTTTT.

CDR3 nucleotide sequence: TGTGCCAGTAGTATAGATTGGGCAGGGGCTGGTGGCTACACCTTC. This sequence encodes CASSIDWAGAGGYTF. The rearrangement joins TRBV19 to TRBJ1-2, with D tentatively TRBD1 (6 bases). The CDR3 consists of 15 residues. V gave up 0 bases and J gave up 7 bases, with 15 bases separating them. Germline-derived CDR1 and CDR2 are LNHDA and SQIVND (reference sequence).

This clone was picked up one time. The chain has TRBV27 and TRBJ2-3; D call uncertain. The CDR3 totals 16 residues. Trimming pared 5 bases from V and 2 bases from J, leaving 17 bases between. The germline gives CDR1 MNHEY, CDR2 SMNVEV (reference sequence). CDR3 amino acids: CASSLGPSVYTDTQYF. CDR3 sequence (DNA): TGTGCCAGCAGTCTGGGCCCCTCAGTCTACACAGATACGCAGTATTTT.

CDR3 sequence (DNA): TGTGCCATCAGACCCAGCCGGGGGACTAGCGGGGGGCCACCCTACGAGCAGTACTTC. Translated: CAIRPSRGTSGGPPYEQYF. This sequence joins TRBV10-3 and TRBJ2-7; TRBD2 matches 15 bases. Germline trimming cut 6 bases from V and 2 bases from J; bases unmatched to any gene: 14. The V gene's germline CDR1 is ENHRY and CDR2 SYGVKD. The CDR3 length is 19 residues.

Only one count was recorded for this clone. The gene calls are TRBV5-1 and TRBJ2-5; D is unresolved. With 0 bases removed from V and 2 bases from J, the gap between germline ends came to 14 bases. The CDR3 spans 16 residues. CDR1 SGHRS and CDR2 YFSETQ come from the germline V gene. CDR3 nucleotides: TGCGCCAGCAGCTTGGCCCAGTTAACAGCTCAAGAGACCCAGTACTTC. As protein: CASSLAQLTAQETQYF.

The V gene is TRBV7-9, the J gene TRBJ1-2, with 7 bases matching TRBD1. V was pared by 0 bases and J by 1 base, with 14 bases of the junction left unmatched. CDR1 and CDR2 (germline): SEHNR, FQNEAQ (reference sequence). This CDR3 region has 19 residues. The CDR3 region has the DNA TGTGCCAGCAGCTTAGCGAATCAGGGGGTACGACTCATTAACTATGGCTACACCTTC. Its translation: CASSLANQGVRLINYGYTF.

This clone was recorded a few times. The V gene is TRBV7-9, the J gene TRBJ1-5, with TRBD1 matching over 7 bases. V trimming: 1 base; J trimming: 2 bases; junction bases outside the gene matches: 11. This CDR3 contains 18 residues. The germline V gene encodes CDR1 SEHNR and CDR2 FQNEAQ (reference sequence). The CDR3 spells CASSLGQGFMGGNQPQHF. The CDR3 DNA sequence: TGTGCCAGCAGCTTAGGACAGGGCTTCATGGGGGGCAATCAGCCCCAGCATTTT.

V is TRBV19 and J is TRBJ1-4; D is unclear. CDR3 length: 16 amino acids. V was pared by 5 bases and J by 0 bases, with 13 bases between. Germline V gene data show CDR1 as LNHDA and CDR2 as SQIVND (reference sequence). In DNA, the CDR3 is TGTGCCAGTAGTCAACCCCCGGTTGCAACTAATGAAAAACTGTTTTTT. Residues: CASSQPPVATNEKLFF.

The DNA for the CDR3 is TGTGCCAGCACCGGGACAGGGTGGGACAATGAGCAGTTCTTC. Translated: CASTGTGWDNEQFF. This chain connects TRBV21-1 to TRBJ2-1; no check of the table's D call, TRBD1, against the DNA was made. TRBV21-1 is shown as a pseudogene. The CDR3 spans 14 residues.

The J gene is TRBJ1-2, the V gene TRBV4-3; 7 bases are a match to TRBD1. The CDR3 is 16 amino acids. Per germline, CDR1 LGHNA and CDR2 YSLEER. V shed 0 bases, J shed 0 bases, and the junction held 4 bases outside the gene matches. CDR3 nucleotides: TGCGCCAGCAGCCAAGAAAGGGGACAGCCTAACTATGGCTACACCTTC. Translating it yields CASSQERGQPNYGYTF.

V and J are TRBV4-2 and TRBJ2-5, with 10 bases that match TRBD2. Germline V lookup: CDR1 LGHNA, CDR2 YNFKEQ. The CDR3 totals 17 residues. Trimming cost V 0 bases and J 5 bases; bases outside gene matches: 9. Here the CDR3 DNA reads TGTGCCAGCAGCCAAGATTACGTCGCTAGCGGGGGTGAGACCCAGTACTTC. Amino acid sequence: CASSQDYVASGGETQYF.

This chain connects TRBV6-1 to TRBJ1-2; D is uncertain. Trimming took 5 bases from V and 7 from J, leaving 20 bases between them. The CDR3 consists of 15 residues. Germline V gives CDR1 MNHNS, CDR2 SASEGT. Here the CDR3 DNA reads TGTGCCAGCAGTTTATCCGGTGATTCGGTTCGTGGCTACACCTTC. It specifies CASSLSGDSVRGYTF.

The chain couples TRBV5-4 to TRBJ1-1; D uncertain. The CDR3 is 14 residues long. The ends were cut back, 0 bases at V and 1 base at J, with 7 bases in the middle. The germline V gene has CDR1 SGHNT and CDR2 YYREEE (reference sequence). The CDR3 DNA reads as TGTGCCAGCAGCTTGGGGGAGGGGAACACTGAAGCTTTCTTT. This translates into CASSLGEGNTEAFF.

This rearrangement joins TRBV9 to TRBJ1-2; 11 bases match TRBD1. V shed 3 bases and J 3 bases; nucleotides not matched to a gene: 4. The CDR3 extends over 15 amino acids. Germline V gene sequence: CDR1 SGDLS, CDR2 YYNGEE. This CDR3 is CASSAGQGAYYGYTF. Written as DNA, the CDR3 is TGTGCCAGCAGCGCCGGACAGGGGGCCTACTATGGCTACACCTTC. Looking up the rest from reference TRBV9 and TRBJ1-2 gives the full variable domain: DSGVTQTPKHLITATGQRVTLRCSPRSGDLSVYWYQQSLDQGLQFLIQYYNGEERAKGNILERFSAQQFPDLHSELNLSSLELGDSALYFCASSAGQGAYYGYTFGSGTRLTVV.

Only a few counts were recorded for this clone. This same CDR3 is encoded by further DNA sequences in the sample. The rearrangement links TRBV6-5 to TRBJ1-5; no firm D call. The CDR3 contains 14 residues. Germline V gives CDR1 MNHEY, CDR2 SVGAGI. Here the CDR3 DNA reads TGTGCGTCCAATCCAACGGGAAGCAATCAGCCCCAGCATTTT. Its translation: CASNPTGSNQPQHF.

This clone showed up many times. The V and J genes are TRBV6-2 or TRBV6-3 and TRBJ2-5; TRBD2 agrees at 9 bases. The CDR3 covers 15 residues. Unmatched junction bases numbered 10, after V lost 2 bases and J lost 9 bases. Germline values: CDR1 MNHEY, CDR2 SVGEGT. DNA for the CDR3: TGTGCCAGCAGTTACGGAGCGGGGGGCCCCGAGGCCCAGTACTTC. Its translation is CASSYGAGGPEAQYF.